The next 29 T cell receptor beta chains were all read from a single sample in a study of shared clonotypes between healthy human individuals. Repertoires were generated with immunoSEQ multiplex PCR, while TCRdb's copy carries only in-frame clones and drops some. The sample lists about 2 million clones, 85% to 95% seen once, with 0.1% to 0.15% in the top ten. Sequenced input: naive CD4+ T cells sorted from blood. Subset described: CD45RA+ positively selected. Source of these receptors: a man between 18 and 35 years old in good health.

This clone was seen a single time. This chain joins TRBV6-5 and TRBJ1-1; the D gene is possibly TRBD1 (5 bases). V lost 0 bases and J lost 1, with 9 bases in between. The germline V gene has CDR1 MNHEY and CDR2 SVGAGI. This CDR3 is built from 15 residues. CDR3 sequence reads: CASSYSWDQNTEAFF. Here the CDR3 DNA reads TGTGCCAGCAGTTACTCGTGGGACCAGAACACTGAAGCTTTCTTT.

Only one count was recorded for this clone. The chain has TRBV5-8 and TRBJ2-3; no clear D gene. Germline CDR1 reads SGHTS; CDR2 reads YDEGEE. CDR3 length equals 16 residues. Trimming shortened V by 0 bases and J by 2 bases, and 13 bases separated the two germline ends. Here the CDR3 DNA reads TGTGCCAGCAGCTTGGAAAGGGCCAGTGACACAGATACGCAGTATTTT. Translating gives CASSLERASDTDTQYF.

In DNA, the CDR3 is TGTGCCAGTAGTCAAGGGACGTTCACAGATACGCAGTATTTT. It encodes CASSQGTFTDTQYF. The chain combines TRBV19 with TRBJ2-3; D may match TRBD1 or TRBD2 (5 bases each). Germline CDR1 reads LNHDA; CDR2 reads SQIVND (reference sequence). Trimming took off 5 bases at V and 2 bases at J, with 11 bases between the two ends. The CDR3 extends over 14 amino acids.

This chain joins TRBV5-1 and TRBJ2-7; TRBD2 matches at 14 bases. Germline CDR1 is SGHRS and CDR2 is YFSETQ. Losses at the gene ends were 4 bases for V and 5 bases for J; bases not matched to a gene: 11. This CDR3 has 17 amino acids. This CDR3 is CASSRGLAGASRDEQYF. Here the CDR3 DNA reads TGCGCCAGCAGCAGGGGACTAGCGGGGGCCTCTCGGGACGAGCAGTACTTC.

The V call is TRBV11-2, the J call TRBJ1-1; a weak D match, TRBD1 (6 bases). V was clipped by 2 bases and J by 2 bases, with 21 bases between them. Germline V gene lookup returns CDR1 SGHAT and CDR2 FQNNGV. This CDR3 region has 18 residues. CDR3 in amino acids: CASSLWSLRTVTNTEAFF. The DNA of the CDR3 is TGTGCCAGCAGCTTATGGTCCCTAAGGACAGTAACAAACACTGAAGCTTTCTTT.

The CDR3 loop is CASSLQTGYGYTF. In DNA, the CDR3 is TGTGCCAGCAGTCTCCAAACAGGGTACGGCTACACCTTC. The genes are TRBV6-5 and TRBJ1-2, with D maybe TRBD1 (6 bases). CDR3 size: 13 residues. The germline gives CDR1 MNHEY, CDR2 SVGAGI. Trimming removed 5 bases from V and 8 bases from J, with 15 bases in between.

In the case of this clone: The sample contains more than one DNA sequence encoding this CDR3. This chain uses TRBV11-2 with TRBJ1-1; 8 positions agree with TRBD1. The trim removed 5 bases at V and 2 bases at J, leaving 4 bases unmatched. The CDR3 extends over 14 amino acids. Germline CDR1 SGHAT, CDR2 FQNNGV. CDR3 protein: CASSLGQANTEAFF. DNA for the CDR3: TGTGCCAGCAGCCTGGGACAGGCCAACACTGAAGCTTTCTTT.

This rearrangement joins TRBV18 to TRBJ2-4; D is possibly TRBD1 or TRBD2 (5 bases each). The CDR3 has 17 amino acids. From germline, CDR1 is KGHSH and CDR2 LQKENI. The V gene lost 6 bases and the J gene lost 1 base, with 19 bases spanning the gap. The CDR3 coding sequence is TGTGCCAGCTCGTCAATACCGGGGACGGTGGCCAAAAACATTCAGTACTTC. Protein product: CASSSIPGTVAKNIQYF.

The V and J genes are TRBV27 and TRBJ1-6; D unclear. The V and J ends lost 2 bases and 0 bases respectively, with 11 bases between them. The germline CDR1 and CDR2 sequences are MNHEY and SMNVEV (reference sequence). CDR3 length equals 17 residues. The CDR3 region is CASSLRDTSSYNSPLHF. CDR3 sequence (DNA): TGTGCCAGCAGTTTAAGAGACACGAGCTCCTATAATTCACCCCTCCACTTT.

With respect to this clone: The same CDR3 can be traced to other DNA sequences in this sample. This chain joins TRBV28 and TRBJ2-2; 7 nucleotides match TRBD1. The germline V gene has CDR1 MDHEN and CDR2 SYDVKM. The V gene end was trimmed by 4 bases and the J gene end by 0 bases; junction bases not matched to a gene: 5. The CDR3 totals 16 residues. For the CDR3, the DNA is TGTGCCAGCAGTTCTACAGGGGCCTCGAACACCGGGGAGCTGTTTTTT. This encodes CASSSTGASNTGELFF.

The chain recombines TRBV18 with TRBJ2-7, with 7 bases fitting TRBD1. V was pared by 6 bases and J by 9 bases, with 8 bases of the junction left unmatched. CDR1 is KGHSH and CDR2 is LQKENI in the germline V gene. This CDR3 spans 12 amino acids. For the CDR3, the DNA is TGTGCCAGCTCGCCCTTTTCAGGGGGGCAGTACTTC. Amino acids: CASSPFSGGQYF.

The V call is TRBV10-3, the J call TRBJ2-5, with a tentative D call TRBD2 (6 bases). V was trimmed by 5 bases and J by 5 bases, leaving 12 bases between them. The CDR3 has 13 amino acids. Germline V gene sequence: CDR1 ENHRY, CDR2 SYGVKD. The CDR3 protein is CAISSPGDETQYF. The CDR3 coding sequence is TGTGCCATCAGTTCCCCGGGGGACGAGACCCAGTACTTC.

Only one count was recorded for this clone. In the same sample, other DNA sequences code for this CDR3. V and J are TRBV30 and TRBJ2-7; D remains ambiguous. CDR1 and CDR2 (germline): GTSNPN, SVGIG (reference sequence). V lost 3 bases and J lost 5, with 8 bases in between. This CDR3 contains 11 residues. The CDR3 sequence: CAWSQEDEQYF. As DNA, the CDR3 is TGTGCCTGGAGCCAAGAGGACGAGCAGTACTTC.

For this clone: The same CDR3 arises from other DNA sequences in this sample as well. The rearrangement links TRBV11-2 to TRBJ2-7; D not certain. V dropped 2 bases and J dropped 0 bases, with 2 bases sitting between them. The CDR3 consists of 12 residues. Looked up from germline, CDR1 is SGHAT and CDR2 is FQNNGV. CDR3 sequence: CASSLNSYEQYF. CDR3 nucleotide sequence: TGTGCCAGCAGCTTAAACTCCTACGAGCAGTACTTC.

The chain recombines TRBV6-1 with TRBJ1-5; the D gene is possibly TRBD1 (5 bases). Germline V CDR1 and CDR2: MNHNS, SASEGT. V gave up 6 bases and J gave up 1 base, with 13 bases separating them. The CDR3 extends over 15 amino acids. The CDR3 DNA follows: TGTGCCAGCAGCCCGACGGGGACGAGCAATCAGCCCCAGCATTTT. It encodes CASSPTGTSNQPQHF.

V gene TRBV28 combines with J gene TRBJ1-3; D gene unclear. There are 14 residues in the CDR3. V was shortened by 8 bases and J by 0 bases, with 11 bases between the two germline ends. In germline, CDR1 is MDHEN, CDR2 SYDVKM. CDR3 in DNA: TGTGCCAGCCACGGACGAGCCTCTGGAAACACCATATATTTT. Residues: CASHGRASGNTIYF.

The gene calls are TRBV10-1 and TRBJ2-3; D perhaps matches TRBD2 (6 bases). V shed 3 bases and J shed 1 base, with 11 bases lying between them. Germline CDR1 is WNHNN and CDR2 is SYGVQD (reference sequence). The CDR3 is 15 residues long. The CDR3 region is CASSETSSGTDTQYF. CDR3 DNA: TGCGCCAGCAGTGAAACTAGCTCTGGCACAGATACGCAGTATTTT.

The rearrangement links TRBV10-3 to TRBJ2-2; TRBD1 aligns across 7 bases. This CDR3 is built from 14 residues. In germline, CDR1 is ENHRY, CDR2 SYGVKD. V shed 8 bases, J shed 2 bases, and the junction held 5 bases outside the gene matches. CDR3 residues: CAISGTDNTGELFF. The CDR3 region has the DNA TGTGCCATCTCGGGGACAGATAACACCGGGGAGCTGTTTTTT.

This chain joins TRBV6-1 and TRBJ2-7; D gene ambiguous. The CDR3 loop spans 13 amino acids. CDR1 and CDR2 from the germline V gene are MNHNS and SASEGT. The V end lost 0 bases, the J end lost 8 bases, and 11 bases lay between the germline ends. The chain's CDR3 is CASSEAFIEKQYF. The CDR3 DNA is TGTGCCAGCAGTGAAGCGTTTATAGAAAAGCAGTACTTC.

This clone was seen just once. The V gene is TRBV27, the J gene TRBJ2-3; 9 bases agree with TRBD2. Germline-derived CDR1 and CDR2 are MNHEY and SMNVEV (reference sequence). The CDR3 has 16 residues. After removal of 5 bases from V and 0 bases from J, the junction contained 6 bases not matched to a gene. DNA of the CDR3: TGTGCCAGCAGTAGAAGGACTAGCGCTAGCACAGATACGCAGTATTTT. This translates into CASSRRTSASTDTQYF.

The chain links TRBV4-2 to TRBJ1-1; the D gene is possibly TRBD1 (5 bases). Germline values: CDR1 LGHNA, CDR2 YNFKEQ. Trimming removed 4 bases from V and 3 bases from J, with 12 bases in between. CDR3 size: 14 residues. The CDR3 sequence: CASSPGRKDTEAFF. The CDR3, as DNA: TGTGCCAGCAGCCCGGGACGGAAGGACACTGAAGCTTTCTTT.

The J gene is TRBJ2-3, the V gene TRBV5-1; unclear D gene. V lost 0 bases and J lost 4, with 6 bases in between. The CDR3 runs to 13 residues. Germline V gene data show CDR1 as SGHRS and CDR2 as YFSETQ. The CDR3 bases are TGCGCCAGCAGCTTGGGCCATCCAGATACGCAGTATTTT. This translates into CASSLGHPDTQYF.

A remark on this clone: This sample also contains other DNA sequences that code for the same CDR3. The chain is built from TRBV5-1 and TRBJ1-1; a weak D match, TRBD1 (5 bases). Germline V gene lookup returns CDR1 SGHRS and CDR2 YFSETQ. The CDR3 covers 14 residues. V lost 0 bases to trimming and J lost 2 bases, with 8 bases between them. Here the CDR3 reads CASSLDRINTEAFF. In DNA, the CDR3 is TGCGCCAGCAGCTTGGACAGGATTAACACTGAAGCTTTCTTT.

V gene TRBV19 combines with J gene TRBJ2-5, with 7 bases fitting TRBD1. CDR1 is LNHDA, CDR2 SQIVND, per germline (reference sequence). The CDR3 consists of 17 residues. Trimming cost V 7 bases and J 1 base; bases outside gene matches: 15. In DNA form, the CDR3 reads TGTGCCAGTAAGAAGACAGGGAGTTCGGGGACCCAAGAGACCCAGTACTTC. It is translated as CASKKTGSSGTQETQYF.

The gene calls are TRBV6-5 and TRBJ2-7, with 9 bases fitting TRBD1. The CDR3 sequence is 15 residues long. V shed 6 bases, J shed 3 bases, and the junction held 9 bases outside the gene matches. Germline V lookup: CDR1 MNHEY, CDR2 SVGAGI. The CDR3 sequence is CASSLGQGNLYEQYF. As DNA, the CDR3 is TGTGCCAGCAGCCTCGGACAGGGGAACCTCTACGAGCAGTACTTC.

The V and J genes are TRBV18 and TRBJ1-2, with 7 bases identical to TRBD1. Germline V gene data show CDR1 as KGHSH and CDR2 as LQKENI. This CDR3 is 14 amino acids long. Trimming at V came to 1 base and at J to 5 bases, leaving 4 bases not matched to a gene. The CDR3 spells CASSPLQGEYGYTF. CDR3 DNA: TGTGCCAGCTCACCACTTCAGGGGGAGTATGGCTACACCTTC.

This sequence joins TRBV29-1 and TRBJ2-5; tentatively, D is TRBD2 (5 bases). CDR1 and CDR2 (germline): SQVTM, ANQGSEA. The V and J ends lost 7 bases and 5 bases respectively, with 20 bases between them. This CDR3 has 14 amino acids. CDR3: CSATVGSGGETQYF. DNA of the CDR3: TGCAGCGCCACCGTCGGCTCGGGCGGGGAGACCCAGTACTTC.

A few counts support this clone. This chain's CDR3 is CASRGPGEHQPQHF. The DNA of the CDR3 is TGTGCCAGCAGGGGGCCAGGGGAGCATCAGCCCCAGCATTTT. V usage is TRBV6-5 and J usage is TRBJ1-5; D perhaps matches TRBD1 (6 bases). V gave up 6 bases and J gave up 5 bases, with 14 bases separating them. Germline CDR1 MNHEY, CDR2 SVGAGI. The CDR3 sequence is 14 residues long.

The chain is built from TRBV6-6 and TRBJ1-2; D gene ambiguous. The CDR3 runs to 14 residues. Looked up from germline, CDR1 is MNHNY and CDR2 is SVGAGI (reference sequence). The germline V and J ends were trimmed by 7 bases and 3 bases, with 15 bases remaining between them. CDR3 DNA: TGTGCCAGCACAAGAAGGGCCACTTACTATGGCTACACCTTC. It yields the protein CASTRRATYYGYTF.